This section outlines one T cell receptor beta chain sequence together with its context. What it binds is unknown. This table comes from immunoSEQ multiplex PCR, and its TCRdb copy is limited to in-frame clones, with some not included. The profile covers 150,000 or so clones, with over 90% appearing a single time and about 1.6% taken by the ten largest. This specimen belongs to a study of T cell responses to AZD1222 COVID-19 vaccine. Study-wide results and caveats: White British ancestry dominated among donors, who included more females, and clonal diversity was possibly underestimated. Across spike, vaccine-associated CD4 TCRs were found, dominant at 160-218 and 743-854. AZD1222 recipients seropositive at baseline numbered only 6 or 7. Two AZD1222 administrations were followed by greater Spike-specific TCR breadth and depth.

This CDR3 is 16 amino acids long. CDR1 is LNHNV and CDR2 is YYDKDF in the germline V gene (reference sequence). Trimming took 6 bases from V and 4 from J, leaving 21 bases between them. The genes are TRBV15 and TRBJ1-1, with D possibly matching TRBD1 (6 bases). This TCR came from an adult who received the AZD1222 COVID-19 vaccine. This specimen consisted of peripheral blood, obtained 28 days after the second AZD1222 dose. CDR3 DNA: TGTGCCACCAGTCTAGGGGCAGGGGACCCTTCCACTGAAGCTTTCTTT. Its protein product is CATSLGAGDPSTEAFF. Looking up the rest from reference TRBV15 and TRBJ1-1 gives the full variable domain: DAMVIQNPRYQVTQFGKPVTLSCSQTLNHNVMYWYQQKSSQAPKLLFHYYDKDFNNEADTPDNFQSRRPNTSFCFLDIRSPGLGDTAMYLCATSLGAGDPSTEAFFGQGTRLTVV.